The next 26 T cell receptor beta chains were all read from a single sample in a study of response to subunit inactivated influenza vaccine. TCRdb processed the RT-PCR reads anew with MiXCR; each CDR3 protein has one entry. The sample holds around 570,000 distinct CDR3 sequences, approximately 10% seen once. This same sample was also taken into another study, of T cells expressing NK-cell markers. That source adds: Synthesis of TCR beta cDNA relied on 5'RACE template switching carrying UMIs.

This sample comprised PBMCs from blood, obtained on the day of vaccination. The receptor source for this set is a man between 45 and 60 years old who received an inactivated influenza vaccine.

The rearrangement links TRBV7-2 to TRBJ2-5; possible D gene TRBD1, 5 bases. This CDR3 contains 12 residues. Germline V gives CDR1 SGHTA, CDR2 FQGNSA. Trimming cost V 1 base and J 11 bases, with 11 bases left between them. CDR3 sequence: CASSLDAAGQYF. The CDR3 DNA is TGTGCCAGCAGCTTAGACGCGGCAGGGCAGTACTTC.

The V call is TRBV11-2, the J call TRBJ1-1, with 10 nucleotides matching TRBD1. Trimming cost V 2 bases and J 2 bases; bases outside gene matches: 8. This CDR3 region has 17 residues. The germline CDR1 and CDR2 sequences are SGHAT and FQNNGV. The CDR3 region has the DNA TGTGCCAGCAGCTTACAGCCGGGACAGGGGCCTAACACTGAAGCTTTCTTT. Translating gives CASSLQPGQGPNTEAFF.

The chain joins TRBV6-1 to TRBJ2-1; D is undetermined. V shed 6 bases and J shed 0 bases, with 12 bases lying between them. The CDR3 runs to 15 residues. The germline V gene encodes CDR1 MNHNS and CDR2 SASEGT. Written as DNA, the CDR3 is TGTGCCAGCAGGTTCAGAGGAGACTCCTACAATGAGCAGTTCTTC. It yields the protein CASRFRGDSYNEQFF.

This clonotype was observed at least ten times. The chain uses TRBV6-2 or TRBV6-3 and TRBJ2-1, with 10 bases that match TRBD1. The ends lost 10 bases at V and 12 bases at J; junction bases unmatched: 12. CDR3 length: 13 amino acids. Per germline, CDR1 MNHEY and CDR2 SVGEGT. The CDR3 DNA follows: TGTGCCACACGGACAGGGGGACTAACGATGCAGTTCTTC. Translated, it gives CATRTGGLTMQFF.

This clonotype was picked up a small number of times. The chain couples TRBV12-3 or TRBV12-4 to TRBJ2-7; 8 bases agree with TRBD1. The CDR3 spans 14 residues. V lost 1 base, J lost 5 bases, and 4 bases stayed unmatched. This CDR3 is CASSLGTGQHEQYF. CDR3 in DNA: TGTGCCAGCAGTTTAGGGACAGGGCAACACGAGCAGTACTTC.

This clonotype appeared a few times. The chain combines TRBV4-3 with TRBJ2-7; D may be TRBD2 (5 bases). V was clipped by 0 bases and J by 0 bases, with 9 bases between them. Germline loops: CDR1 LGHNA, CDR2 YSLEER. The CDR3 totals 15 residues. The CDR3 loop reads CASSQEAASSYEQYF. The CDR3 DNA reads as TGCGCCAGCAGCCAAGAAGCGGCGAGCTCCTACGAGCAGTACTTC.

This clonotype was seen a few times. This chain connects TRBV4-2 to TRBJ1-6; D is ambiguous. Trimming removed 0 bases from V and 8 bases from J, with 14 bases in between. This CDR3 is built from 16 residues. Germline V CDR1 and CDR2: LGHNA, YNFKEQ. CDR3 sequence: CASSQEGNFGHSPLHF. In DNA form, the CDR3 reads TGTGCCAGCAGCCAAGAAGGGAATTTTGGGCATTCACCCCTCCACTTT.

This clonotype was picked up many times. This chain links TRBV20-1 with TRBJ1-5; D ambiguous. CDR3 length equals 12 residues. Germline V CDR1 and CDR2: DFQATT, SNEGSKA (reference sequence). The V and J ends lost 5 bases and 5 bases respectively, with 10 bases between them. CDR3 loop: CSASYEYQPQHF. Here the CDR3 DNA reads TGCAGTGCTTCCTACGAATATCAGCCCCAGCATTTT.

This clonotype was counted between two and nine times. The rearrangement uses TRBV27 and TRBJ1-2; the D gene is possibly TRBD1 (5 bases). The CDR3 extends over 16 amino acids. Trimming removed 3 bases from V and 4 bases from J, with 18 bases in between. Germline V lookup: CDR1 MNHEY, CDR2 SMNVEV (reference sequence). The CDR3 DNA is TGTGCCAGCAGTTTCTCACAGGCGATGGGGTCCTATGGCTACACCTTC. This sequence encodes CASSFSQAMGSYGYTF.

This chain links TRBV4-2 with TRBJ2-3; tentatively, D is TRBD2 (7 bases). The ends were cut back, 4 bases at V and 5 bases at J, with 22 bases in the middle. The germline V gene encodes CDR1 LGHNA and CDR2 YNFKEQ. The CDR3 runs 17 residues. The DNA of the CDR3 is TGTGCCAGCAGCCCCGGGAGGCCGGGGGCCATCAAAGATACGCAGTATTTT. Translating gives CASSPGRPGAIKDTQYF.

This clonotype has only a few counts. V usage is TRBV7-6 and J usage is TRBJ1-3; no reliable D call. This CDR3 is 13 amino acids long. V lost 5 bases to trimming and J lost 3 bases, with 8 bases between them. Germline CDR1 and CDR2: SGHVS and FNYEAQ. The CDR3 region is CASSPYGGNTIYF. The DNA of the CDR3 is TGTGCCAGCAGCCCCTACGGTGGAAACACCATATATTTT.

The genes are TRBV19 and TRBJ2-2; D tentatively fits TRBD1 or TRBD2 (6 bases each). The CDR3 has 16 amino acids. V lost 7 bases and J 4 bases, leaving 19 bases between the germline ends. Germline CDR1 is LNHDA and CDR2 is SQIVND (reference sequence). In DNA, the CDR3 is TGTGCCAGTACTCCGAGGGGGACTCCCCGCACCGGGGAGCTGTTTTTT. Translation gives CASTPRGTPRTGELFF.

The sample holds many counts of this clonotype. J is TRBJ1-1 and V is TRBV7-9, with D unclear. The CDR3 is 13 amino acids. Germline V gene data show CDR1 as SEHNR and CDR2 as FQNEAQ (reference sequence). V shed 4 bases and J shed 5 bases, with 11 bases lying between them. This chain's CDR3 is CASSSRGWTEAFF. As DNA, the CDR3 is TGTGCCAGCAGCTCCCGGGGTTGGACTGAAGCTTTCTTT.

The rearrangement uses TRBV12-3 or TRBV12-4 and TRBJ1-5, with 11 bases aligning to TRBD1. The CDR3 extends over 18 amino acids. Trimming at V came to 5 bases and at J to 2 bases, leaving 11 bases not matched to a gene. The CDR3 DNA reads as TGTGCCAGCAGTCTCCAACCGGGACAGGGGGTGGGCAATCAGCCCCAGCATTTT. As protein: CASSLQPGQGVGNQPQHF.

The chain combines TRBV27 with TRBJ1-1; D ambiguous. CDR3 length: 14 amino acids. The V end lost 4 bases, the J end lost 0 bases, and 9 bases lay between the germline ends. Germline values: CDR1 MNHEY, CDR2 SMNVEV (reference sequence). The CDR3 nucleotides are TGTGCCAGCAGTTCCGACAAGATGAACACTGAAGCTTTCTTT. This gives the protein CASSSDKMNTEAFF.

V and J are TRBV12-3 or TRBV12-4 and TRBJ2-3, with D hard to call. The CDR3 spans 14 residues. V was pared by 3 bases and J by 2 bases, with 9 bases between. The chain's CDR3 is CASSLYTITDTQYF. The CDR3 bases are TGTGCCAGCAGTTTGTATACGATCACAGATACGCAGTATTTT.

This clonotype was counted only a few times. V usage is TRBV9 and J usage is TRBJ1-5; D possibly corresponds to TRBD1 (5 bases). V was trimmed by 3 bases and J by 2 bases, leaving 9 bases between them. The CDR3 sequence is 14 residues long. Germline loops: CDR1 SGDLS, CDR2 YYNGEE. The CDR3 loop reads CASSGGGGNQPQHF. In DNA form, the CDR3 reads TGTGCCAGCAGCGGGGGGGGAGGCAATCAGCCCCAGCATTTT.

Concerning this clonotype itself: A read error may account for a junction end that differs from germline. The chain has TRBV20-1 and TRBJ2-5, with D possibly matching TRBD1 (6 bases). The V gene's germline CDR1 is DFQATT and CDR2 SNEGSKA (reference sequence). The CDR3 runs to 11 residues. The CDR3 is CSASVWGKGEF. The CDR3 region has the DNA TGCAGTGCTAGTGTATGGGGAAAGGGGGAGTTC.

The V call is TRBV29-1, the J call TRBJ1-4, with D tentatively TRBD1 (6 bases). The CDR3 sequence is 13 residues long. Per the germline V gene, CDR1 is SQVTM and CDR2 is ANQGSEA. V was clipped by 5 bases and J by 7 bases, with 14 bases between them. CDR3 loop: CSVRRTAFEKLFF. The CDR3 DNA follows: TGCAGCGTTCGCCGGACAGCCTTTGAAAAACTGTTTTTT.

Many counts were recorded for this clonotype. This chain connects TRBV4-1 to TRBJ2-3; D not resolved. Trimming removed 1 base at V and 6 bases at J, with 14 bases between. CDR3 length equals 15 residues. Germline loops: CDR1 MGHRA, CDR2 YSYEKL. In nucleotides, the CDR3 is TGCGCCAGCAGCCAAGGGGAAGACGCCCCCGATACGCAGTATTTT. Translated: CASSQGEDAPDTQYF.

Many counts were recorded for this clonotype. The CDR3 DNA reads TGTGCCAGCAGTTTATTGCTCCCCGGGGAGCTGTTTTTT. Amino acid sequence: CASSLLLPGELFF. The chain joins TRBV28 to TRBJ2-2, with D unclear. The CDR3 runs to 13 residues. Trimming stripped 1 base from V and 6 bases from J, with 6 bases between. Germline V gene data show CDR1 as MDHEN and CDR2 as SYDVKM.

Written as DNA, the CDR3 is TGCGCCAGCAGCCAAGATCTCCGAGATCAGCCCCAGCATTTT. Translation: CASSQDLRDQPQHF. V usage is TRBV4-3 and J usage is TRBJ1-5, with D unclear. V shed 0 bases and J shed 5 bases, with 8 bases lying between them. The germline V gene encodes CDR1 LGHNA and CDR2 YSLEER. This CDR3 comprises 14 residues.

This clonotype was observed a handful of times. This chain links TRBV7-6 with TRBJ2-2, with 7 bases aligning to TRBD2. The V segment lost 5 bases and the J segment 7 bases; nucleotides outside the gene matches: 13. This CDR3 spans 16 amino acids. Per the germline V gene, CDR1 is SGHVS and CDR2 is FNYEAQ. This CDR3 reads CASSPAGKRGFGELFF. Written as DNA, the CDR3 is TGTGCCAGCAGCCCCGCCGGGAAGCGGGGTTTCGGGGAGCTGTTTTTT. Variable domain in full (rest from reference TRBV7-6 and TRBJ2-2): GAGVSQSPRYKVTKRGQDVALRCDPISGHVSLYWYRQALGQGPEFLTYFNYEAQQDKSGLPNDRFSAERPEGSISTLTIQRTEQRDSAMYRCASSPAGKRGFGELFFGEGSRLTVL.

In its sample, this clonotype was seen a few times. This chain links TRBV7-7 with TRBJ2-2, with 7 nucleotides matching TRBD1. The CDR3 has 15 amino acids. Germline CDR1 is SSHAT and CDR2 is FNYEAQ (reference sequence). With 5 bases clipped from V and 1 base from J, the junction kept 4 bases outside the gene matches. The chain's CDR3 is CASSPTGRNTGELFF. The CDR3 DNA is TGTGCCAGCAGCCCGACAGGGCGGAACACCGGGGAGCTGTTTTTT.

There are a few counts of this clonotype. The chain uses TRBV18 and TRBJ2-5; D gene unclear. The CDR3 runs to 13 residues. Germline V gene data show CDR1 as KGHSH and CDR2 as LQKENI. The V end was cut by 0 bases, the J end by 5 bases, with 7 bases between. CDR3: CASSPPGFETQYF. In nucleotides, the CDR3 is TGTGCCAGCTCACCACCGGGGTTTGAGACCCAGTACTTC.

This clonotype was seen a handful of times. The rearrangement joins TRBV5-1 to TRBJ2-7; D possibly corresponds to TRBD2 (5 bases). V lost 3 bases to trimming and J lost 3 bases, with 13 bases between them. Germline V gene lookup returns CDR1 SGHRS and CDR2 YFSETQ. The CDR3 covers 14 residues. The CDR3 protein is CASSSYGVSYEQYF. CDR3 nucleotides: TGCGCCAGCAGCTCCTACGGGGTGAGCTACGAGCAGTACTTC.